A selection of T cell receptor beta chains follows, all from one sample in a study of response to subunit inactivated influenza vaccine. Each CDR3 protein is one row after TCRdb ran MiXCR on the RT-PCR reads. The sample has approximately 700,000 distinct CDR3 sequences; approximately 15% are singletons. The source material was PBMCs from blood, sampled 11 to 12 days after vaccination. The receptors come from a man in his fifties or sixties who received an inactivated influenza vaccine. Both conserved end residues are trimmed from each CDR3. A D gene is named only where the DNA matches it firmly.

TRBV6-5	TRBJ2-5	NA	TSSPPQGTQY
TRBV29-1	TRBJ1-2	NA	SVEPDSGYT
TRBV5-1	TRBJ2-3	NA	ASSPHAASTDTQY
TRBV10-2	TRBJ2-5	TRBD1	ASSDGTGPLQETQY
TRBV2	TRBJ2-3	TRBD1	ATNRDRGFGDTQY
TRBV29-1	TRBJ2-2	TRBD1	SVEDPGTARELF
TRBV30	TRBJ1-1	NA	AWRVQTMNTEAF
TRBV7-9	TRBJ2-5	TRBD2	AQGAGIETQY
TRBV3-1	TRBJ2-1	NA	ASSQDKASYNEQF
TRBV7-2	TRBJ2-4	NA	ASSSYDTSKNIQY
TRBV20-1	TRBJ2-3	NA	SAITGTTSTDTQY
TRBV20-1	TRBJ2-5	NA	SARGLANVNQETQY
TRBV4-1	TRBJ1-6	NA	ASSQEIRGPDSHNSPLH
TRBV7-9	TRBJ1-3	NA	AVGGNTIY
TRBV7-9	TRBJ1-3	NA	ASRRDNEDTTY
TRBV5-6	TRBJ2-7	NA	ARGPGGLSSYEQY
TRBV6-6	TRBJ2-1	NA	ASSSDFNNEQF
TRBV20-1	TRBJ2-3	NA	SAPRPATDTQY
TRBV7-9	TRBJ2-2	NA	ASSLVRANTGELF
TRBV20-1	TRBJ1-1	NA	SARDLIGTNTEAF
TRBV7-9	TRBJ2-3	NA	ASSLAADRSQY
TRBV28	TRBJ2-6	NA	ASSSLRGYYSGANVLT
TRBV19	TRBJ2-2	NA	ASSMELSTGELF
TRBV7-9	TRBJ1-1	TRBD1	ASSPRTGRVAEAF
TRBV18	TRBJ2-7	NA	ASSPQTIYEQY
TRBV7-3	TRBJ2-7	NA	ASSSTPLGSPSYEQY
TRBV29-1	TRBJ2-1	TRBD2	SASGLAGGAYNEQF
TRBV25-1	TRBJ2-5	NA	ASSDLFETQY
TRBV10-1	TRBJ2-3	NA	ASSKQLKDTQY
TRBV6-5	TRBJ2-5	NA	ASSYSYRDTEGRPQY
TRBV24-1	TRBJ2-2	NA	ATSGLGGNTGELF
TRBV5-6	TRBJ2-1	TRBD2	ASSGLAGAGEQF
TRBV28	TRBJ1-5	NA	ASTPAGGVWPQH
TRBV7-9	TRBJ2-5	NA	ASSASETQY
TRBV5-8	TRBJ1-5	TRBD1	ASSLVQGAQPQH
TRBV12-3/TRBV12-4	TRBJ2-6	TRBD1	ASRPGQYSGANVLT
TRBV20-1	TRBJ1-2	NA	SAREHPGYGYT